These 29 T cell receptor beta chains share one sample of origin, sequenced in a study of T cells in localized non-small cell lung cancer. Libraries were prepared by immunoSEQ multiplex PCR; TCRdb keeps only in-frame clonotypes and omits some of them. This table holds roughly 48,000 clones, less than 85% found once. Specimen: PBMCs, collected before any cancer treatment. The origin of the receptors is a woman between 35 and 70 years old with stage II lung adenocarcinoma.

The V call is TRBV14, the J call TRBJ2-7; D may be TRBD2 (7 bases). The CDR3 contains 17 residues. Germline CDR1 SGHDN, CDR2 FVKESK. The germline V and J ends were trimmed by 0 bases and 1 base, with 16 bases remaining between them. The CDR3 loop reads CASSQEPRRGGSYEQYF. The CDR3 DNA reads as TGTGCCAGCAGCCAAGAACCTCGGAGGGGGGGGTCCTACGAGCAGTACTTC.

The chain uses TRBV7-9 and TRBJ2-5; TRBD1 might be the D (6 bases). V was cut by 5 bases and J by 2 bases, with 9 bases left in between. Per germline, CDR1 SEHNR and CDR2 FQNEAQ (reference sequence). The CDR3 runs 13 residues. CDR3 in DNA: TGTGCCAGCAGCCCACAGGGACAAGAGACCCAGTACTTC. Its translation: CASSPQGQETQYF. Full variable domain (outside the CDR3, taken from reference TRBV7-9 and TRBJ2-5): DTGVSQNPRHKITKRGQNVTFRCDPISEHNRLYWYRQTLGQGPEFLTYFQNEAQLEKSRLLSDRFSAERPKGSFSTLEIQRTEQGDSAMYLCASSPQGQETQYFGPGTRLLVL.

Only a few counts were recorded for this clone. The chain couples TRBV4-1 to TRBJ2-3, with no clear D. Trimming shortened V by 4 bases and J by 4 bases, and 15 bases separated the two germline ends. The CDR3 has 15 residues. Germline lookup yields CDR1 MGHRA and CDR2 YSYEKL. The CDR3 sequence is CASSLPKGIPDTQYF. The CDR3 nucleotides read TGCGCCAGCAGCCTACCTAAGGGAATCCCAGATACGCAGTATTTT.

The chain is built from TRBV7-6 and TRBJ1-3; the D gene is possibly TRBD1 (5 bases). The germline V gene encodes CDR1 SGHVS and CDR2 FNYEAQ. Trimming stripped 5 bases from V and 2 bases from J, with 19 bases between. The CDR3 covers 17 residues. In DNA, the CDR3 is TGTGCCAGCAGCCTTCAGGTTGCAGGGCGGGCTGGAAACACCATATATTTT. Encoded protein: CASSLQVAGRAGNTIYF.

V is TRBV5-1 and J is TRBJ2-5, with D tentatively TRBD2 (5 bases). Germline V gene data show CDR1 as SGHRS and CDR2 as YFSETQ. The CDR3 length is 16 residues. The V end was cut by 0 bases, the J end by 1 base, with 13 bases between. The CDR3 region is CASSLGLRGLQETQYF. The DNA for the CDR3 is TGCGCCAGCAGCTTGGGGCTACGGGGTCTCCAAGAGACCCAGTACTTC.

The chain has TRBV15 and TRBJ2-7, with D possibly called TRBD1 or TRBD2 (5 bases each). The germline V gene has CDR1 LNHNV and CDR2 YYDKDF (reference sequence). This CDR3 has 14 residues. The V end was cut by 1 base, the J end by 5 bases, with 12 bases between. DNA of the CDR3: TGTGCCACCAGCAGAGTCACGGGGCTCCACGAGCAGTACTTC. As protein: CATSRVTGLHEQYF. The variable domain in full, with the rest retrieved from reference TRBV15 and TRBJ2-7, is DAMVIQNPRYQVTQFGKPVTLSCSQTLNHNVMYWYQQKSSQAPKLLFHYYDKDFNNEADTPDNFQSRRPNTSFCFLDIRSPGLGDTAMYLCATSRVTGLHEQYFGPGTRLTVT.

V and J are TRBV30 and TRBJ1-6; D might be TRBD1 (6 bases). Between the trimmed V and J ends, which lost 0 bases and 8 bases, there was a span of 8 bases. The CDR3 has 13 amino acids. The germline CDR1 and CDR2 sequences are GTSNPN and SVGIG (reference sequence). The CDR3 reads CAWSVQGDSPLHF. The CDR3 bases are TGTGCCTGGAGTGTACAGGGTGATTCACCCCTCCACTTT.

The rearrangement links TRBV5-8 to TRBJ2-1; unclear D gene. The length of the CDR3 is 12 residues. From germline, CDR1 is SGHTS and CDR2 YDEGEE. V dropped 2 bases and J dropped 10 bases, with 10 bases sitting between them. The CDR3 here is CASSLGRSEQFF. The CDR3 bases are TGTGCCAGCAGCTTAGGCAGAAGCGAGCAGTTCTTC.

The chain joins TRBV5-8 to TRBJ1-5; D is perhaps TRBD1 (5 bases). With 1 base removed from V and 3 bases from J, the gap between germline ends came to 8 bases. The CDR3 contains 14 residues. In germline, CDR1 is SGHTS, CDR2 YDEGEE. The DNA for the CDR3 is TGTGCCAGCAGCTTGAGGGGTTTCAATCAGCCCCAGCATTTT. This translates into CASSLRGFNQPQHF.

The chain links TRBV28 to TRBJ1-2; possible D gene TRBD1, 5 bases. CDR1 is MDHEN, CDR2 SYDVKM, per germline. This CDR3 contains 14 residues. Trimming stripped 5 bases from V and 2 bases from J, with 12 bases between. CDR3 loop: CASSTSEGNYGYTF. The CDR3 nucleotides read TGTGCCAGCAGTACATCTGAGGGGAACTATGGCTACACCTTC.

This clone turned up a few times. The V gene is TRBV10-3, the J gene TRBJ1-1, with D uncertain. V was trimmed by 11 bases and J by 2 bases, leaving 9 bases between them. CDR1 and CDR2 from the germline V gene are ENHRY and SYGVKD. CDR3 length: 11 amino acids. CDR3 protein: CASGPNTEAFF. CDR3 nucleotides: TGTGCCTCAGGACCCAACACTGAAGCTTTCTTT.

CDR3: CASSPPGLRNTEAFF. For the CDR3, the DNA is TGTGCCAGCTCACCGCCCGGACTTCGGAACACTGAAGCTTTCTTT. The chain is built from TRBV18 and TRBJ1-1; unclear D gene. The V end lost 3 bases, the J end lost 1 base, and 12 bases lay between the germline ends. CDR3 length: 15 amino acids. Looked up from germline, CDR1 is KGHSH and CDR2 is LQKENI.

The V gene is TRBV6-1, the J gene TRBJ1-2, with D unclear. The germline CDR1 and CDR2 sequences are MNHNS and SASEGT. This CDR3 comprises 11 residues. V was trimmed by 0 bases and J by 8 bases, leaving 4 bases between them. CDR3 nucleotide sequence: TGTGCCAGCAGTGAAGCGTGGGGCTACACCTTC. This sequence encodes CASSEAWGYTF.

Written as DNA, the CDR3 is TGTGCCACCAGCAGAGAGGGAATATATCAGCCCCAGCATTTT. Translated, it gives CATSREGIYQPQHF. The chain links TRBV15 to TRBJ1-5; D ambiguous. The CDR3 extends over 14 amino acids. Germline assignment: CDR1 LNHNV and CDR2 YYDKDF (reference sequence). Trimming took 0 bases from V and 5 from J, leaving 8 bases between them.

The chain links TRBV6-6 to TRBJ2-1; D not resolved. V lost 0 bases and J 9 bases, leaving 9 bases between the germline ends. This CDR3 contains 13 residues. Per germline, CDR1 MNHNY and CDR2 SVGAGI (reference sequence). The CDR3: CASSYSNSSEQFF. As DNA, the CDR3 is TGTGCCAGCAGTTACTCGAACAGCAGTGAGCAGTTCTTC.

The chain uses TRBV9 and TRBJ1-2; D is ambiguous. Germline V gene data show CDR1 as SGDLS and CDR2 as YYNGEE. With 3 bases removed from V and 2 bases from J, the gap between germline ends came to 14 bases. The CDR3 loop spans 15 amino acids. CDR3 in amino acids: CASSDLSGFNYGYTF. CDR3 sequence (DNA): TGTGCCAGCAGCGATCTGAGTGGATTCAACTATGGCTACACCTTC.

The J gene is TRBJ2-3, the V gene TRBV18; 7 positions agree with TRBD1. CDR3 length: 14 amino acids. The V gene end was trimmed by 4 bases and the J gene end by 2 bases; junction bases not matched to a gene: 3. In germline, CDR1 is KGHSH, CDR2 LQKENI. The CDR3 loop is CASSRTGPTDTQYF. The CDR3 DNA follows: TGTGCCAGCTCACGGACAGGCCCCACAGATACGCAGTATTTT.

The sample holds one count of this clone. Written as DNA, the CDR3 is TGTGCCAGCACGGACAATCAGCCCCAGCATTTT. It specifies CASTDNQPQHF. The V gene is TRBV28, the J gene TRBJ1-5, with D uncertain. Germline lookup yields CDR1 MDHEN and CDR2 SYDVKM. This CDR3 contains 11 residues. Between the trimmed V and J ends, which lost 7 bases and 3 bases, there was a span of 4 bases.

The J gene is TRBJ2-7, the V gene TRBV4-1, with a tentative D call TRBD2 (6 bases). Germline V gene lookup returns CDR1 MGHRA and CDR2 YSYEKL. The CDR3 spans 16 residues. Trimming removed 4 bases at V and 0 bases at J, with 16 bases between. CDR3: CASSLDVQGGSYEQYF. Here the CDR3 DNA reads TGCGCCAGCAGCCTGGATGTCCAGGGAGGCTCCTACGAGCAGTACTTC.

This clone was seen a few times. CDR3 bases: TGCGCCAGCAGCGGCGACAGATACGGCTACACCTTC. This translates into CASSGDRYGYTF. The gene calls are TRBV5-1 and TRBJ1-2; maybe TRBD1 (5 bases). The CDR3 contains 12 residues. Trimming took 4 bases from V and 8 from J, leaving 12 bases between them. Per germline, CDR1 SGHRS and CDR2 YFSETQ. Combining the CDR3 with reference TRBV5-1 and TRBJ1-2 gives the whole variable domain KAGVTQTPRYLIKTRGQQVTLSCSPISGHRSVSWYQQTPGQGLQFLFEYFSETQRNKGNFPGRFSGRQFSNSRSEMNVSTLELGDSALYLCASSGDRYGYTFGSGTRLTVV.

The chain couples TRBV6-1 to TRBJ2-7, with TRBD1 as a possible D gene (6 bases). Germline V gives CDR1 MNHNS, CDR2 SASEGT. This CDR3 is built from 12 residues. V was trimmed by 3 bases and J by 4 bases, leaving 7 bases between them. The chain's CDR3 is CASSDRGYEQYF. CDR3 in DNA: TGTGCCAGCAGTGACAGGGGATACGAGCAGTACTTC.

The genes are TRBV19 and TRBJ2-3; 8 bases fit TRBD2. This CDR3 is 15 amino acids long. Trimming removed 3 bases from V and 0 bases from J; junction bases left unmatched: 2. Germline-derived CDR1 and CDR2 are LNHDA and SQIVND (reference sequence). As DNA, the CDR3 is TGTGCCAGTAGTATGGTAGCGGGGAGCACAGATACGCAGTATTTT. It yields the protein CASSMVAGSTDTQYF.

In regard to this clone: One base away lies a much larger clone, so this may be a sequencing read error. The chain combines TRBV7-2 with TRBJ2-7; D is unclear. The ends were cut back, 6 bases at V and 5 bases at J, with 8 bases in the middle. From germline, CDR1 is SGHTA and CDR2 FQGNSA. The CDR3 sequence is 11 residues long. The CDR3 here is CASSLRDEQYF. CDR3 nucleotides: TGTGCCAGCAGTTTAAGGGACGAGCAGTACTTC.

This sequence joins TRBV7-8 and TRBJ1-1; D is undetermined. This CDR3 comprises 15 residues. Trimming left V 3 bases short and J 1 base short, with 12 bases between. Germline V gene sequence: CDR1 SGHVS, CDR2 FQNEAQ. The CDR3 sequence: CASSFSRTANTEAFF. CDR3 in DNA: TGTGCCAGCAGCTTTAGTCGGACGGCGAACACTGAAGCTTTCTTT.

The chain combines TRBV4-1 with TRBJ1-1; TRBD1 is a possible D gene (5 bases). V dropped 0 bases and J dropped 4 bases, with 18 bases sitting between them. Germline V gene data show CDR1 as MGHRA and CDR2 as YSYEKL. The CDR3 is 17 residues long. The CDR3 DNA follows: TGCGCCAGCAGCCAAGACGGTAGGGAGGGGAAAAGCACTGAAGCTTTCTTT. It specifies CASSQDGREGKSTEAFF.

This chain connects TRBV4-3 to TRBJ2-1; D uncertain. With 1 base removed from V and 1 base from J, the gap between germline ends came to 17 bases. The CDR3 contains 18 residues. The V gene's germline CDR1 is LGHNA and CDR2 YSLEER. The CDR3 DNA follows: TGCGCCAGCAGCCAAGGGGCCGACGGAGTAGGGTCCTACAATGAGCAGTTCTTC. It encodes CASSQGADGVGSYNEQFF.

V and J are TRBV18 and TRBJ2-7, with D possibly TRBD1 on 6 matching bases. Germline V lookup: CDR1 KGHSH, CDR2 LQKENI. The V and J ends lost 5 bases and 6 bases respectively, with 14 bases between them. CDR3 size: 13 residues. CDR3 protein: CASSAAIRGEQYF. The CDR3, as DNA: TGTGCCAGCTCAGCGGCTATCAGGGGCGAGCAGTACTTC. Drawing the rest from reference TRBV18 and TRBJ2-7, the complete variable domain is NAGVMQNPRHLVRRRGQEARLRCSPMKGHSHVYWYRQLPEEGLKFMVYLQKENIIDESGMPKERFSAEFPKEGPSILRIQQVVRGDSAAYFCASSAAIRGEQYFGPGTRLTVT.

V usage is TRBV18 and J usage is TRBJ2-1; perhaps TRBD1 as D (6 bases). V was cut by 2 bases and J by 6 bases, with 11 bases left in between. There are 14 residues in the CDR3. The germline V gene has CDR1 KGHSH and CDR2 LQKENI. CDR3 residues: CASSPGGRGNEQFF. The CDR3 nucleotides are TGTGCCAGCTCACCAGGGGGCAGGGGCAATGAGCAGTTCTTC. Filled out from reference TRBV18 and TRBJ2-1, the complete variable domain reads NAGVMQNPRHLVRRRGQEARLRCSPMKGHSHVYWYRQLPEEGLKFMVYLQKENIIDESGMPKERFSAEFPKEGPSILRIQQVVRGDSAAYFCASSPGGRGNEQFFGPGTRLTVL.

The rearrangement uses TRBV7-9 and TRBJ2-5; TRBD1 is a possible D gene (6 bases). This CDR3 region has 14 residues. Trimming took 6 bases from V and 3 from J, leaving 14 bases between them. Germline V gene lookup returns CDR1 SEHNR and CDR2 FQNEAQ (reference sequence). The CDR3 spells CASSFQPGEETQYF. The CDR3 nucleotides are TGTGCCAGCAGTTTTCAGCCAGGGGAAGAGACCCAGTACTTC.